This T cell receptor beta chain was sequenced during a study of CD8 T cells in ankylosing spondylitis. Preparation of TCR beta libraries was done by quantitative 5'-RACE with molecular barcodes. TCRdb ran MiXCR on the 5' RACE reads and lists one entry per CDR3 protein. This sample has hundreds of thousands of distinct CDR3 sequences, with less than 25% found just once. Germline V lookup: CDR1 KGHSH, CDR2 LQKENI. With 6 bases removed from V and 3 bases from J, the gap between germline ends came to 15 bases. CDR3 length: 14 residues. Regarding the study as a whole: Blood from ankylosing spondylitis patients appeared to carry a characteristic roughly eight-variant TCR beta motif.

This clonotype came up a few times. The antigen is unknown. This TCR was sampled from a female donor with ankylosing spondylitis or in good health (not recorded which). The material sequenced was blood, either unsorted or a sorted T cell fraction (not recorded which). V usage is TRBV18 and J usage is TRBJ2-7; tentatively, D is TRBD2 (5 bases). DNA of the CDR3: TGTGCCAGCTCCCCCGGGAACCGGGGCTACGAGCAGTACTTC. This sequence encodes CASSPGNRGYEQYF.